The present entry profiles one T cell receptor (beta chain) with its context. From germline, CDR1 is GTSNPN and CDR2 SVGIG (reference sequence). Between the trimmed V and J ends, which lost 4 bases and 0 bases, there was a span of 9 bases. CDR3 length: 13 amino acids. Per the authors' pipeline: From reference gene primer amplification, estimates of nucleated cell counts were derived. Produced via immunoSEQ multiplex PCR; TCRdb's table is partial and in-frame only. From that table come the V and J calls and clone size; the DNA was used to work out D and trimming. Here the sample spans 90,000 to 110,000 clones, 65% to 90% being singletons. The sample is drawn from a study of blood T cell repertoires in COVID-19. Across the whole study: COVID-19 samples, acute and convalescent, were from the United States, Italy and Spain. PBMCs, B-cell-depleted T cells, or T cells provided the cDNA or gDNA that made up the material.

The rearrangement joins TRBV30 to TRBJ1-1, with D maybe TRBD1 (6 bases). This TCR was recovered from a man older than 75 with acute or convalescent COVID-19. The sequenced sample consisted of peripheral blood. As DNA, the CDR3 is TGTGCCTGGAAACGGGACATGAACACTGAAGCTTTCTTT. Translation: CAWKRDMNTEAFF.